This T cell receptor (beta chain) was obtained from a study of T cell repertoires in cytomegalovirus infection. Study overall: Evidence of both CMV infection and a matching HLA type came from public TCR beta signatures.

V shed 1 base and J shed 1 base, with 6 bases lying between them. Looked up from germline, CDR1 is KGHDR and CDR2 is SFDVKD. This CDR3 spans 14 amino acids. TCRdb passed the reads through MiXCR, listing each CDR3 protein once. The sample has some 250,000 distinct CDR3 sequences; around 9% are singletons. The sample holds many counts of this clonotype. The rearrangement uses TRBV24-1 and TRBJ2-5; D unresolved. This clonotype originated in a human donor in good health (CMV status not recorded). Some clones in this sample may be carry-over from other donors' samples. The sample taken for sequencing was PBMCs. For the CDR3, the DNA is TGTGCCACCAGTGATTTAGGCAGCCAAGAGACCCAGTACTTC. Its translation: CATSDLGSQETQYF.